These 28 T cell receptor beta chains were sequenced from one sample in a study of blood T cells in healthy people across ages. A J-beta primer mix and a sample-barcoded 5' primer were used in a second PCR of roughly 6 to 11 cycles. TCRdb re-analysed the 5' RACE reads in MiXCR, keeping a single row per CDR3 protein. The table includes around 800,000 distinct CDR3 sequences, around two fifths detected once. Sequenced input: blood. The receptors here all came from a man between 60 and 75 years old in good health.

The V gene is TRBV14, the J gene TRBJ2-4; TRBD2 matches 8 bases. Germline loops: CDR1 SGHDN, CDR2 FVKESK. The CDR3 has 14 amino acids. With V trimmed by 4 bases and J by 8 bases, 7 bases remained unmatched. The CDR3 DNA reads TGTGCCAGCAGCCCTGGGACTAGTAAGGACATTCAGTACTTC. This gives the protein CASSPGTSKDIQYF.

This chain uses TRBV4-3 with TRBJ2-3; TRBD1 is a possible D gene (6 bases). The CDR3 is 15 residues long. The V gene's germline CDR1 is LGHNA and CDR2 YSLEER. Trimming left V 4 bases short and J 6 bases short, with 17 bases between. CDR3 in DNA: TGCGCCAGCAGCCGCGGACAGAGCCGCGTGGATACGCAGTATTTT. It codes for CASSRGQSRVDTQYF.

The rearrangement joins TRBV20-1 to TRBJ2-5, with TRBD2 as a possible D gene (5 bases). The CDR3 has 14 residues. The germline CDR1 and CDR2 sequences are DFQATT and SNEGSKA (reference sequence). The V and J ends lost 4 bases and 1 base respectively, with 13 bases between them. The CDR3 DNA reads as TGCAGTGCTAAAAAACGGGGAGCCCAAGAGACCCAGTACTTC. It specifies CSAKKRGAQETQYF.

This clonotype was seen a handful of times. The gene calls are TRBV20-1 and TRBJ1-2; D call uncertain. CDR1 and CDR2 (germline): DFQATT, SNEGSKA (reference sequence). Trimming cost V 0 bases and J 4 bases, with 12 bases left between them. There are 14 residues in the CDR3. CDR3 in DNA: TGCAGTGCTAGAGATGTCGGGTCCCTCTATGGCTACACCTTC. Translated: CSARDVGSLYGYTF.

The chain employs TRBV5-8 and TRBJ2-4; the D call may be TRBD1 or TRBD2 (5 bases each). The end of the DNA fits TRBJ2-7 better, so the J call may be wrong. The CDR3 has 15 residues. The germline V gene encodes CDR1 SGHTS and CDR2 YDEGEE. The CDR3 loop is CASSLVWGAAGEQYF. The DNA for the CDR3 is TGTGCCAGCAGCTTGGTCTGGGGCGCCGCGGGCGAGCAGTACTTC.

V is TRBV5-5 and J is TRBJ2-7, with TRBD2 matching 8 bases. This CDR3 has 14 residues. From germline, CDR1 is SGHKS and CDR2 YYEKEE (reference sequence). V was pared by 4 bases and J by 7 bases, with 10 bases of the junction left unmatched. CDR3 sequence: CASSTVGGAREQYF. The CDR3 DNA reads TGTGCCAGCAGCACCGTCGGGGGGGCGCGTGAGCAGTACTTC.

CDR3 DNA sequence: TGTGCCAGCAGCGGATATAGCGGGGCACTCTCCTACAATGAGCAGTTCTTC. It encodes CASSGYSGALSYNEQFF. This rearrangement joins TRBV9 to TRBJ2-1; 8 nucleotides match TRBD2. This CDR3 has 17 residues. Germline V gene data show CDR1 as SGDLS and CDR2 as YYNGEE. V was clipped by 3 bases and J by 0 bases; unmatched bases: 8.

This clonotype was detected ten times or more. The J gene is TRBJ2-3, the V gene TRBV4-3, with 10 bases lining up with TRBD2. V trimming: 0 bases; J trimming: 4 bases; junction bases outside the gene matches: 13. Per germline, CDR1 LGHNA and CDR2 YSLEER. CDR3 length: 19 amino acids. CDR3 nucleotide sequence: TGCGCCAGCAGCCAAGATATGTGGAGCGGGGGGGCCCTCGCAGATACGCAGTATTTT. It yields the protein CASSQDMWSGGALADTQYF.

The chain links TRBV6-4 to TRBJ2-3; D unresolved. V lost 0 bases and J lost 6, with 7 bases in between. Looked up from germline, CDR1 is MRHNA and CDR2 is SNTAGT. The CDR3 sequence is 13 residues long. CDR3 in DNA: TGTGCCAGCAGTGACTCGGGTGCTGATACGCAGTATTTT. Its protein product is CASSDSGADTQYF.

This chain links TRBV4-3 with TRBJ1-1; D is ambiguous. The CDR3 runs 15 residues. Germline-derived CDR1 and CDR2 are LGHNA and YSLEER. Trimming took off 0 bases at V and 0 bases at J, with 8 bases between the two ends. The CDR3 loop is CASSQETAMNTEAFF. DNA of the CDR3: TGCGCCAGCAGCCAAGAAACAGCCATGAACACTGAAGCTTTCTTT.

The rearrangement joins TRBV7-9 to TRBJ2-1; D uncertain. The germline V gene has CDR1 SEHNR and CDR2 FQNEAQ (reference sequence). The CDR3 extends over 16 amino acids. V dropped 5 bases and J dropped 4 bases, with 18 bases sitting between them. CDR3 amino acids: CASSPPTGSGYNEQFF. The CDR3 DNA reads as TGTGCCAGCAGCCCTCCCACCGGGTCTGGGTACAATGAGCAGTTCTTC.

The V call is TRBV18, the J call TRBJ2-3, with D possibly matching TRBD1 (6 bases). The V gene lost 2 bases and the J gene lost 3 bases, with 15 bases spanning the gap. The CDR3 runs 16 residues. The V gene's germline CDR1 is KGHSH and CDR2 LQKENI. CDR3 sequence: CASSPSRGAWTDTQYF. DNA of the CDR3: TGTGCCAGCTCACCATCCAGGGGCGCATGGACAGATACGCAGTATTTT.

This chain links TRBV7-2 with TRBJ2-1; TRBD2 might be the D (7 bases). This CDR3 spans 17 amino acids. The germline V and J ends were trimmed by 1 base and 4 bases, with 17 bases remaining between them. Germline CDR1 SGHTA, CDR2 FQGNSA. The CDR3 sequence is CASSLEGGSSEYNEQFF. The CDR3 DNA is TGTGCCAGCAGCTTAGAGGGGGGGTCTAGCGAGTACAATGAGCAGTTCTTC.

This clonotype has just a few counts. The V call is TRBV4-3, the J call TRBJ1-5; 8 bases are a match to TRBD1. In germline, CDR1 is LGHNA, CDR2 YSLEER. The CDR3 runs to 19 residues. The J segment lost 1 base and the V segment lost 1 base, leaving 12 bases of the junction unmatched. Here the CDR3 DNA reads TGCGCCAGCAGCCAAGGGACAGGGTCAACCGGCAAAAGCAATCAGCCCCAGCATTTT. Residues: CASSQGTGSTGKSNQPQHF.

The gene calls are TRBV6-6 and TRBJ2-3; 12 bases are a match to TRBD2. CDR3 length: 15 amino acids. Germline V gene lookup returns CDR1 MNHNY and CDR2 SVGAGI (reference sequence). V was clipped by 4 bases and J by 5 bases; unmatched bases: 4. CDR3 nucleotide sequence: TGTGCCAGCAGTTCCCTAGCGGGGGGGGTAGATACGCAGTATTTT. Amino acids: CASSSLAGGVDTQYF.

The V call is TRBV28, the J call TRBJ2-1, with a tentative D call TRBD1 (6 bases). CDR3 length: 14 residues. The germline V gene has CDR1 MDHEN and CDR2 SYDVKM. V lost 5 bases to trimming and J lost 3 bases, with 11 bases between them. This CDR3 reads CASSKQGLYNEQFF. The CDR3 DNA follows: TGTGCCAGCAGTAAGCAGGGGCTCTACAATGAGCAGTTCTTC.

V is TRBV11-2 and J is TRBJ2-5; the match to TRBD1 covers 7 bases. V shed 4 bases and J 5 bases; nucleotides not matched to a gene: 4. The CDR3 sequence is 13 residues long. The germline gives CDR1 SGHAT, CDR2 FQNNGV. The CDR3 protein is CASSSRGSETQYF. The CDR3 DNA reads as TGTGCCAGCAGCTCCAGGGGGAGTGAGACCCAGTACTTC.

In this sample, this clonotype turned up many times. This chain uses TRBV15 with TRBJ2-3; 8 nucleotides match TRBD1. J lost 4 bases, V lost 3 bases, and 3 bases had no gene match. The CDR3 sequence is 14 residues long. CDR1 LNHNV and CDR2 YYDKDF come from the germline V gene (reference sequence). CDR3 region: CATSRDRESDTQYF. CDR3 DNA: TGTGCCACCAGCAGGGACAGGGAGTCAGATACGCAGTATTTT.

The chain recombines TRBV12-3 or TRBV12-4 with TRBJ1-5, with D unresolved. Trimming took 2 bases from V and 0 from J, leaving 5 bases between them. This CDR3 is 14 amino acids long. CDR3 coding DNA: TGTGCCAGCAGTTTATCAAATAGCAATCAGCCCCAGCATTTT. It specifies CASSLSNSNQPQHF.

This clonotype came up a few times. A junction end diverges from the germline sequence, so it may reflect a read error. The chain joins TRBV7-7 to TRBJ2-5; 7 bases are shared with TRBD1. The CDR3 contains 15 residues. The germline CDR1 and CDR2 sequences are SSHAT and FNYEAQ (reference sequence). The DNA of the CDR3 is TGTGCTAGCAGCTTAGCGACAGGGTCGGGAGAGACCCAGTACTTC. It is translated as CASSLATGSGETQYF.

This clonotype was picked up a small number of times. The chain is built from TRBV6-6 and TRBJ1-1, with D possibly matching TRBD1 (5 bases). The germline V and J ends were trimmed by 0 bases and 8 bases, with 13 bases remaining between them. Germline values: CDR1 MNHNY, CDR2 SVGAGI (reference sequence). This CDR3 spans 14 amino acids. The CDR3 DNA is TGTGCCAGCAGTTACTCGGAGGGGAGACACGAAGCTTTCTTT. It specifies CASSYSEGRHEAFF.

As concerns this clonotype: An end of the junction differs from the germline gene, which may be a read error. This rearrangement joins TRBV7-7 to TRBJ2-1; TRBD1 is a possible D gene (5 bases). CDR3 length: 14 residues. CDR1 SSHAT and CDR2 FNYEAQ come from the germline V gene (reference sequence). In DNA, the CDR3 is TGTGCTAGCAGCTTAGCTGGGGCCTACAATAAGCAGTTCTTC. This sequence encodes CASSLAGAYNKQFF.

J is TRBJ2-1 and V is TRBV6-2 or TRBV6-3; D is ambiguous. Germline V gives CDR1 MNHEY, CDR2 SVGEGT. This CDR3 region has 16 residues. Trimming cost V 6 bases and J 5 bases, with 20 bases left between them. The CDR3 here is CASSWGGLIINNEQFF. CDR3 nucleotide sequence: TGTGCCAGCAGCTGGGGTGGATTAATTATCAACAATGAGCAGTTCTTC.

The chain has TRBV7-2 and TRBJ2-5, with D perhaps TRBD1 (5 bases). CDR3 size: 14 residues. Germline V gives CDR1 SGHTA, CDR2 FQGNSA. Trimming removed 0 bases from V and 5 bases from J, with 10 bases in between. CDR3 coding DNA: TGTGCCAGCAGCTTAGCGGGGCCGATGGAGACCCAGTACTTC. Translating it yields CASSLAGPMETQYF.

The table lists this clonotype with a few counts. The J gene is TRBJ1-2, the V gene TRBV7-2; 7 bases are shared with TRBD1. Trimming cost V 3 bases and J 5 bases; bases outside gene matches: 9. The germline CDR1 and CDR2 sequences are SGHTA and FQGNSA. The CDR3 totals 15 residues. CDR3: CASSFPGGNIYGYTF. The CDR3 DNA is TGTGCCAGCAGCTTTCCAGGGGGGAATATTTATGGCTACACCTTC. Looking up the rest from reference TRBV7-2 and TRBJ1-2 gives the full variable domain: GAGVSQSPSNKVTEKGKDVELRCDPISGHTALYWYRQSLGQGLEFLIYFQGNSAPDKSGLPSDRFSAERTGGSVSTLTIQRTQQEDSAVYLCASSFPGGNIYGYTFGSGTRLTVV.

This chain uses TRBV11-2 with TRBJ2-4; D is perhaps TRBD1 (5 bases). Looked up from germline, CDR1 is SGHAT and CDR2 is FQNNGV. V was pared by 0 bases and J by 3 bases, with 12 bases between. CDR3 length: 16 amino acids. The CDR3 DNA reads as TGTGCCAGCAGCTTAGACAGGGTGATCGTCAAAAACATTCAGTACTTC. Amino acids: CASSLDRVIVKNIQYF.

This clonotype was recorded a few times. The V gene is TRBV4-1, the J gene TRBJ2-3; 9 bases match TRBD2. Trimming cost V 1 base and J 4 bases; bases outside gene matches: 9. There are 17 residues in the CDR3. Germline V gives CDR1 MGHRA, CDR2 YSYEKL. CDR3 sequence: CASSQGGLAGRADTQYF. The CDR3 DNA reads TGCGCCAGCAGCCAAGGCGGCCTAGCGGGGAGGGCAGATACGCAGTATTTT.

The chain joins TRBV12-3 or TRBV12-4 to TRBJ1-2; TRBD1 aligns across 7 bases. Trimming removed 4 bases from V and 6 bases from J; junction bases left unmatched: 5. The CDR3 has 13 amino acids. This CDR3 is CASSWGTVNGYTF. The CDR3 nucleotides read TGTGCCAGCAGTTGGGGGACAGTCAATGGCTACACCTTC.